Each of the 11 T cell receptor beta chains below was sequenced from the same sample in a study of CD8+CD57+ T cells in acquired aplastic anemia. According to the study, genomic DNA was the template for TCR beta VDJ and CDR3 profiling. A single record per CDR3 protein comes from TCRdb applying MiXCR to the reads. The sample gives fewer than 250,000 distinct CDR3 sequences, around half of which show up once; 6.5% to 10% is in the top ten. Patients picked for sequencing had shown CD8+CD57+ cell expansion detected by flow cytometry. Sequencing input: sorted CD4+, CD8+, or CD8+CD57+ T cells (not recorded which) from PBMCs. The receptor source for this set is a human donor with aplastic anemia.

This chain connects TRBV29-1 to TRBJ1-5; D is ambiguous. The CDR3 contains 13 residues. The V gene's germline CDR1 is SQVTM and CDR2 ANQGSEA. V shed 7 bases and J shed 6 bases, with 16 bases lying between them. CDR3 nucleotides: TGCAGCGGGACGCAGAGGGCCGGTCAGCCCCAGCATTTT. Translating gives CSGTQRAGQPQHF.

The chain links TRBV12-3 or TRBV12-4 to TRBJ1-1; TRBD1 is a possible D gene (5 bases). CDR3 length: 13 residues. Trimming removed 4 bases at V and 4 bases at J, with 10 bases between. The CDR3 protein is CASSSTVVTEAFF. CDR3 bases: TGTGCCAGCAGTTCGACAGTTGTCACTGAAGCTTTCTTT.

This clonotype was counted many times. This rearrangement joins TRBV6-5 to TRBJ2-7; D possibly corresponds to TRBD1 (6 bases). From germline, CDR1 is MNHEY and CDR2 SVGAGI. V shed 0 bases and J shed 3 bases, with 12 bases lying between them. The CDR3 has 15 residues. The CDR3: CASSYSQGQLYEQYF. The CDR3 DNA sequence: TGTGCCAGCAGTTACTCGCAAGGACAGCTCTACGAGCAGTACTTC.

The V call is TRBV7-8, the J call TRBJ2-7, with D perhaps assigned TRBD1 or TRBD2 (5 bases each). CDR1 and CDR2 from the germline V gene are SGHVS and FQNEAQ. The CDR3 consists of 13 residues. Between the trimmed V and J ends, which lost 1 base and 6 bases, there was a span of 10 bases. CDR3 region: CASSLGGLPEQYF. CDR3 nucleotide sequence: TGTGCCAGCAGCTTAGGGGGGTTGCCCGAGCAGTACTTC.

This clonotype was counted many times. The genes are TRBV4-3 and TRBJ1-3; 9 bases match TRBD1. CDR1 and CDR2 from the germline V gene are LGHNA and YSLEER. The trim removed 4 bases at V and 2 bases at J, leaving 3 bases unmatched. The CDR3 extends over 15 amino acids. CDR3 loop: CASSPDRGAGNTIYF. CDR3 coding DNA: TGCGCCAGCAGCCCAGACAGGGGGGCTGGAAACACCATATATTTT.

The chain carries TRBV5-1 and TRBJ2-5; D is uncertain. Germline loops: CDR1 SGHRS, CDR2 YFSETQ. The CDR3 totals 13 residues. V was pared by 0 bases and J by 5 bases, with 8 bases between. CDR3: CASSLGGTETQYF. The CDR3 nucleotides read TGCGCCAGCAGCTTGGGGGGAACGGAGACCCAGTACTTC.

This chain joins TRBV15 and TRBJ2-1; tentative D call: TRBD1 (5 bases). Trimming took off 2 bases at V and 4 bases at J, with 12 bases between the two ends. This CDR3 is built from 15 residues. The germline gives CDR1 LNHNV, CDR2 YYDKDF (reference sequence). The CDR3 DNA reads TGTGCCACCAGCAGACAGGGTCTGGGGTACAATGAGCAGTTCTTC. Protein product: CATSRQGLGYNEQFF. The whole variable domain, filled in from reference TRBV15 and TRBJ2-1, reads DAMVIQNPRYQVTQFGKPVTLSCSQTLNHNVMYWYQQKSSQAPKLLFHYYDKDFNNEADTPDNFQSRRPNTSFCFLDIRSPGLGDTAMYLCATSRQGLGYNEQFFGPGTRLTVL.

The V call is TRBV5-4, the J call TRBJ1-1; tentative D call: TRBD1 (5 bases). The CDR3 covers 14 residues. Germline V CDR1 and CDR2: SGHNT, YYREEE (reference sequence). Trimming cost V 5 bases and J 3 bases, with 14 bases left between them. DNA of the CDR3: TGTGCCAGCAGTGCCCTCGGGGCGGACACTGAAGCTTTCTTT. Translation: CASSALGADTEAFF.

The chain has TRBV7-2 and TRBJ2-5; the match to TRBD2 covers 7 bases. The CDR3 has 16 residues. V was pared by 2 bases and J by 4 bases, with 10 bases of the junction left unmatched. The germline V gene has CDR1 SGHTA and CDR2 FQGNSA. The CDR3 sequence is CASSLSVGGGRETQYF. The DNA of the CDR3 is TGTGCCAGCAGCTTATCTGTGGGGGGGGGACGAGAGACCCAGTACTTC.

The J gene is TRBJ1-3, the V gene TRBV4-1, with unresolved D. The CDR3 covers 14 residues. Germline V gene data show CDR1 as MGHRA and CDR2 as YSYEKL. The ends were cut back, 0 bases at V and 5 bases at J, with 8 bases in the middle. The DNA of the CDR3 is TGCGCCAGCAGCCAAGATGACGGGCGAAACACCATATATTTT. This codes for CASSQDDGRNTIYF.

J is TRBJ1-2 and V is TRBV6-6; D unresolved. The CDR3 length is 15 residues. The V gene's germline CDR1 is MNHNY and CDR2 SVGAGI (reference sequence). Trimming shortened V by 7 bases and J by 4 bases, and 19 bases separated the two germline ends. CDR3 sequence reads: CASTLRTSRFYGYTF. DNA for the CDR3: TGTGCCAGCACCCTAAGGACCTCAAGATTCTATGGCTACACCTTC.